The 27 T cell receptor beta chains below come from one sample, sequenced in a study of blood T cell repertoires in COVID-19. Using immunoSEQ multiplex PCR, the repertoire was profiled, and TCRdb retains in-frame clones only, with some absent. The sample has some 400,000 clones, roughly 89% seen once; the top ten hold 1.5% to 2%. Sequencing was performed on PBMCs or T cells enriched from blood (not recorded which). These receptors all come from a woman in her 30s who had recovered from COVID-19.

J is TRBJ2-1 and V is TRBV14; 7 nucleotides agree with TRBD1. The V gene end was trimmed by 2 bases and the J gene end by 6 bases; junction bases not matched to a gene: 7. Germline-derived CDR1 and CDR2 are SGHDN and FVKESK. The CDR3 runs to 15 residues. The CDR3 region is CASSQLQDRANEQFF. In nucleotides, the CDR3 is TGTGCCAGCAGCCAACTCCAAGACAGGGCCAATGAGCAGTTCTTC. Full variable domain (outside the CDR3, taken from reference TRBV14 and TRBJ2-1): EAGVTQFPSHSVIEKGQTVTLRCDPISGHDNLYWYRRVMGKEIKFLLHFVKESKQDESGMPNNRFLAERTGGTYSTLKVQPAELEDSGVYFCASSQLQDRANEQFFGPGTRLTVL.

J is TRBJ1-2 and V is TRBV7-2; unclear D gene. V lost 1 base and J lost 8, with 17 bases in between. Germline V gene lookup returns CDR1 SGHTA and CDR2 FQGNSA. This CDR3 has 15 residues. The CDR3 sequence is CASSLDSSAQRGYTF. CDR3 sequence (DNA): TGTGCCAGCAGCTTAGATAGCAGTGCCCAAAGGGGCTACACCTTC. Supplemented by reference TRBV7-2 and TRBJ1-2, the full variable domain reads GAGVSQSPSNKVTEKGKDVELRCDPISGHTALYWYRQSLGQGLEFLIYFQGNSAPDKSGLPSDRFSAERTGGSVSTLTIQRTQQEDSAVYLCASSLDSSAQRGYTFGSGTRLTVV.

This rearrangement joins TRBV19 to TRBJ2-7; D may be TRBD2 (5 bases). Germline assignment: CDR1 LNHDA and CDR2 SQIVND (reference sequence). V was clipped by 6 bases and J by 2 bases, with 17 bases between them. The CDR3 covers 15 residues. This CDR3 reads CASSRTWTEAYEQYF. CDR3 nucleotide sequence: TGTGCCAGTAGCCGAACTTGGACGGAGGCCTACGAGCAGTACTTC.

The CDR3 region has the DNA TGTGCCAGCAGCTCCCAGGGACTAGCGGCGAACACCGGGGAGCTGTTTTTT. It specifies CASSSQGLAANTGELFF. This chain joins TRBV11-3 and TRBJ2-2; 11 positions match TRBD2. Germline assignment: CDR1 SGHNT and CDR2 YENEEA. The CDR3 totals 17 residues. The V segment lost 4 bases and the J segment 0 bases; nucleotides outside the gene matches: 4.

The chain combines TRBV7-2 with TRBJ1-2; TRBD1 might be the D (5 bases). Trimming took 4 bases from V and 3 from J, leaving 15 bases between them. The V gene's germline CDR1 is SGHTA and CDR2 FQGNSA. The CDR3 spans 15 residues. The DNA for the CDR3 is TGTGCCAGCAGCTACCCAGGGAGGGTGGACTATGGCTACACCTTC. It yields the protein CASSYPGRVDYGYTF.

The CDR3 bases are TGTGCCAGTAGTATTGGTATCGTCGGGACTAGCGCGAACAATGAGCAGTTCTTC. Encoded protein: CASSIGIVGTSANNEQFF. The J gene is TRBJ2-1, the V gene TRBV19, with 10 bases that match TRBD2. V trimming: 3 bases; J trimming: 5 bases; junction bases outside the gene matches: 13. This CDR3 spans 18 amino acids. CDR1 is LNHDA and CDR2 is SQIVND in the germline V gene (reference sequence). Combining the CDR3 with reference TRBV19 and TRBJ2-1 gives the whole variable domain DGGITQSPKYLFRKEGQNVTLSCEQNLNHDAMYWYRQDPGQGLRLIYYSQIVNDFQKGDIAEGYSVSREKKESFPLTVTSAQKNPTAFYLCASSIGIVGTSANNEQFFGPGTRLTVL.

This clone was seen just once. J is TRBJ2-2 and V is TRBV7-2; the D is unclear. The V end lost 5 bases, the J end lost 5 bases, and 6 bases lay between the germline ends. Germline V gene data show CDR1 as SGHTA and CDR2 as FQGNSA. CDR3 length equals 12 residues. The CDR3 region is CASSTNTGELFF. CDR3 nucleotides: TGTGCCAGCAGCACAAATACCGGGGAGCTGTTTTTT.

The chain employs TRBV12-3 or TRBV12-4 and TRBJ1-1; D is uncertain. The CDR3 extends over 12 amino acids. V lost 5 bases, J lost 8 bases, and 12 bases lay in between. CDR3 sequence: CASSTGIGEAFF. The CDR3 DNA reads TGTGCCAGCAGTACCGGGATCGGCGAAGCTTTCTTT.

The rearrangement uses TRBV5-8 and TRBJ2-1; 8 bases are shared with TRBD2. V was clipped by 3 bases and J by 8 bases; unmatched bases: 7. The CDR3 has 14 residues. Germline V gene data show CDR1 as SGHTS and CDR2 as YDEGEE. The CDR3 loop reads CASSWSGGPHEQFF. DNA of the CDR3: TGTGCCAGCAGCTGGTCGGGGGGGCCACATGAGCAGTTCTTC. The full variable domain, its missing parts supplied by reference TRBV5-8 and TRBJ2-1, is EAGVTQSPTHLIKTRGQQATLRCSPISGHTSVYWYQQALGLGLQFLLWYDEGEERNRGNFPPRFSGRQFPNYSSELNVNALELEDSALYLCASSWSGGPHEQFFGPGTRLTVL.

The rearrangement uses TRBV9 and TRBJ1-3; TRBD1 matches 7 bases. Germline trimming cut 9 bases from V and 4 bases from J; bases unmatched to any gene: 19. The CDR3 consists of 17 residues. In germline, CDR1 is SGDLS, CDR2 YYNGEE. The DNA for the CDR3 is TGTGCCACCGCCCGGGACAGCCGCCTCTTGAGGGGAAACACCATATATTTT. Encoded protein: CATARDSRLLRGNTIYF. Looking up the rest from reference TRBV9 and TRBJ1-3 gives the full variable domain: DSGVTQTPKHLITATGQRVTLRCSPRSGDLSVYWYQQSLDQGLQFLIQYYNGEERAKGNILERFSAQQFPDLHSELNLSSLELGDSALYFCATARDSRLLRGNTIYFGEGSWLTVV.

This rearrangement joins TRBV9 to TRBJ2-6; D perhaps matches TRBD1 (5 bases). Germline V gene lookup returns CDR1 SGDLS and CDR2 YYNGEE. The CDR3 runs to 18 residues. V was shortened by 0 bases and J by 3 bases, with 16 bases between the two germline ends. DNA for the CDR3: TGTGCCAGCAGCGTAGAGCCCAGGGCGTCGAATGGGGCCAACGTCCTGACTTTC. Translating gives CASSVEPRASNGANVLTF.

The chain links TRBV30 to TRBJ1-4, with 7 bases that match TRBD1. From germline, CDR1 is GTSNPN and CDR2 SVGIG (reference sequence). The junction had 10 bases not matched to a gene; V was cut back by 0 bases and J by 3 bases. CDR3 length: 17 residues. The CDR3: CAWSVSARGLANEKLFF. In DNA, the CDR3 is TGTGCCTGGAGTGTATCTGCTAGGGGGCTAGCTAATGAAAAACTGTTTTTT.

The V and J genes are TRBV11-1 and TRBJ2-1; TRBD2 might be the D (5 bases). Trimming removed 5 bases at V and 9 bases at J, with 17 bases between. CDR1 is SGHAT, CDR2 FQDESV, per germline (reference sequence). This CDR3 contains 14 residues. Written as DNA, the CDR3 is TGTGCCAGCAGCACGGAGAGGGCCTGGGGTGAGCAGTTCTTC. This sequence encodes CASSTERAWGEQFF.

The chain joins TRBV6-5 to TRBJ1-6; D unclear. The CDR3 is made up of 16 amino acids. CDR1 and CDR2 from the germline V gene are MNHEY and SVGAGI. The V end lost 0 bases, the J end lost 10 bases, and 16 bases lay between the germline ends. CDR3 loop: CASSYSGQNVRSPLHF. CDR3 nucleotide sequence: TGTGCCAGCAGTTACTCGGGCCAAAATGTACGGTCACCCCTCCACTTT.

The genes are TRBV6-5 and TRBJ1-5; TRBD1 agrees at 9 bases. The CDR3 loop spans 15 amino acids. CDR1 and CDR2 (germline): MNHEY, SVGAGI. J was trimmed by 7 bases and V by 4 bases; bases with no gene match: 8. CDR3 nucleotides: TGTGCCAGCAGTTCGGGACAGGGCGGAGGACAGCCCCAGCATTTT. Translation gives CASSSGQGGGQPQHF.

V gene TRBV7-8 combines with J gene TRBJ2-2; maybe TRBD2 (5 bases). Trimming shortened V by 0 bases and J by 6 bases, and 14 bases separated the two germline ends. Germline V gene data show CDR1 as SGHVS and CDR2 as FQNEAQ. This CDR3 spans 16 amino acids. CDR3 DNA: TGTGCCAGCAGCTTAGCCCAGCTAGCTGTGTCCGGGGAGCTGTTTTTT. This translates into CASSLAQLAVSGELFF.

This chain connects TRBV9 to TRBJ2-1, with D possibly being TRBD2 (5 bases). The V end was cut by 3 bases, the J end by 6 bases, with 10 bases between. Germline lookup yields CDR1 SGDLS and CDR2 YYNGEE. There are 13 residues in the CDR3. CDR3 DNA sequence: TGTGCCAGCAGCGGAGGGCGGGTCAATGAGCAGTTCTTC. This codes for CASSGGRVNEQFF.

This chain connects TRBV25-1 to TRBJ2-7; 10 bases match TRBD2. The germline V gene has CDR1 MGHDK and CDR2 SYGVNS. V shed 4 bases and J 9 bases; nucleotides not matched to a gene: 9. The CDR3 runs 14 residues. CDR3 bases: TGTGCCAGCAGTGTCCCAGCGGGAGGGGCTGTGCAGTACTTC. Amino acid sequence: CASSVPAGGAVQYF.

V and J are TRBV27 and TRBJ2-7; no clear D gene. The germline gives CDR1 MNHEY, CDR2 SMNVEV (reference sequence). The CDR3 runs to 13 residues. V was trimmed by 6 bases and J by 0 bases, leaving 9 bases between them. The CDR3 here is CASSPDISYEQYF. CDR3 nucleotides: TGTGCCAGCAGCCCTGACATCTCCTACGAGCAGTACTTC.

The rearrangement joins TRBV30 to TRBJ1-2, with D tentatively TRBD1 (5 bases). There are 14 residues in the CDR3. Looked up from germline, CDR1 is GTSNPN and CDR2 is SVGIG (reference sequence). V was cut by 4 bases and J by 4 bases, with 16 bases left in between. In DNA form, the CDR3 reads TGTGCCTGGACTCCCTTCCGGGGACTCTATGGCTACACCTTC. Encoded protein: CAWTPFRGLYGYTF.

This chain uses TRBV9 with TRBJ2-2; D not resolved. V lost 1 base and J 6 bases, leaving 7 bases between the germline ends. CDR1 SGDLS and CDR2 YYNGEE come from the germline V gene. The CDR3 runs to 13 residues. CDR3 nucleotide sequence: TGTGCCAGCAGCGTAACCCTATCCGGGGAGCTGTTTTTT. Its translation: CASSVTLSGELFF.

V and J are TRBV30 and TRBJ1-2; tentative D call: TRBD1 (6 bases). Between the trimmed V and J ends, which lost 1 base and 9 bases, there was a span of 9 bases. This CDR3 spans 11 amino acids. Germline V gene lookup returns CDR1 GTSNPN and CDR2 SVGIG (reference sequence). The CDR3 bases are TGTGCCTGGAGTGAACAGGGCAGCTACACCTTC. Translating gives CAWSEQGSYTF.

The chain uses TRBV5-1 and TRBJ2-7; TRBD1 is a possible D gene (6 bases). The V gene's germline CDR1 is SGHRS and CDR2 YFSETQ. The CDR3 is 16 amino acids. Trimming stripped 1 base from V and 0 bases from J, with 14 bases between. CDR3 bases: TGCGCCAGCAGCTTGCCTTTTGGGGGCAACTCCTACGAGCAGTACTTC. Protein: CASSLPFGGNSYEQYF.

The sample holds a few counts of this clone. The V and J genes are TRBV11-2 and TRBJ1-5, with 12 bases that match TRBD1. The CDR3 totals 14 residues. From germline, CDR1 is SGHAT and CDR2 FQNNGV. The V gene end was trimmed by 5 bases and the J gene end by 9 bases; junction bases not matched to a gene: 5. DNA of the CDR3: TGTGCCAGCAGCCGAGGGGACAGGGGGCGGCCCCAGCATTTT. Its protein is CASSRGDRGRPQHF.

This chain links TRBV18 with TRBJ2-5; 8 bases line up with TRBD1. The V and J ends lost 3 bases and 3 bases, in that order; junction bases with no gene match: 3. This CDR3 comprises 14 residues. Germline values: CDR1 KGHSH, CDR2 LQKENI. The CDR3 region is CASSPGTGEETQYF. CDR3 in DNA: TGTGCCAGCTCACCCGGGACAGGTGAAGAGACCCAGTACTTC.

The CDR3 DNA reads TGTGCCAGCAGCCATCGAGGGCCTACGAACTATGGCTACACCTTC. Translated: CASSHRGPTNYGYTF. The chain combines TRBV27 with TRBJ1-2, with D uncertain. Trimming stripped 6 bases from V and 2 bases from J, with 16 bases between. The CDR3 length is 15 residues. Germline CDR1 and CDR2: MNHEY and SMNVEV (reference sequence).

The CDR3 DNA follows: TGTGCCAGCAGCGCCGACAGGGGTGGGACAACTAATGAAAAACTGTTTTTT. As protein: CASSADRGGTTNEKLFF. The rearrangement joins TRBV9 to TRBJ1-4; TRBD1 aligns across 8 bases. Germline CDR1 SGDLS, CDR2 YYNGEE. The CDR3 sequence is 17 residues long. V lost 3 bases and J lost 0; bases outside the gene matches: 7.